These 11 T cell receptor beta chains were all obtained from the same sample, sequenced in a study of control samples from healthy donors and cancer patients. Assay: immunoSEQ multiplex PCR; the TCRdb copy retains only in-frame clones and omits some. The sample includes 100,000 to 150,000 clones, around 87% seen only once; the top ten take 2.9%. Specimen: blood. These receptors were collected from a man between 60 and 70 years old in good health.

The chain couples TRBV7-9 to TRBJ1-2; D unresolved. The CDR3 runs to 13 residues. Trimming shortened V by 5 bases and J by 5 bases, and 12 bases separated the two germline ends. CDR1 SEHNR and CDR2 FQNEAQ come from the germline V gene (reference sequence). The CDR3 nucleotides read TGTGCCAGCAGCACCGACACGGGATATGGCTACACCTTC. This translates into CASSTDTGYGYTF.

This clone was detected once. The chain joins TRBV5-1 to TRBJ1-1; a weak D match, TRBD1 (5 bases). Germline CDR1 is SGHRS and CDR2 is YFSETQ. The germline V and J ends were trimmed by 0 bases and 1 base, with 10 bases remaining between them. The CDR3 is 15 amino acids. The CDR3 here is CASSLALGTNTEAFF. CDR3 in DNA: TGCGCCAGCAGCTTGGCCCTGGGGACGAACACTGAAGCTTTCTTT.

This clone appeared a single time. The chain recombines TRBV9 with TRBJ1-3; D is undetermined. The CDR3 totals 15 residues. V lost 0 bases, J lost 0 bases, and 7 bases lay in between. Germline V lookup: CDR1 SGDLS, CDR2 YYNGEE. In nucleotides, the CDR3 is TGTGCCAGCAGCGTAGATGGGTTCTCTGGAAACACCATATATTTT. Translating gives CASSVDGFSGNTIYF.

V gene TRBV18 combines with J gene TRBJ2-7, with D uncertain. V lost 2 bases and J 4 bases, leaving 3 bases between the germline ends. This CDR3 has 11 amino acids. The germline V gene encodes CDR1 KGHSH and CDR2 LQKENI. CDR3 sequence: CASSPGYEQYF. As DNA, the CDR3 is TGTGCCAGCTCACCAGGTTACGAGCAGTACTTC.

The CDR3 protein is CASSESGRTNQPQHF. CDR3 DNA sequence: TGTGCCAGTAGTGAATCGGGACGGACCAATCAGCCCCAGCATTTT. The V and J genes are TRBV19 and TRBJ1-5; tentatively, D is TRBD1 (5 bases). The V gene's germline CDR1 is LNHDA and CDR2 SQIVND (reference sequence). There are 15 residues in the CDR3. V was clipped by 5 bases and J by 3 bases, with 14 bases between them.

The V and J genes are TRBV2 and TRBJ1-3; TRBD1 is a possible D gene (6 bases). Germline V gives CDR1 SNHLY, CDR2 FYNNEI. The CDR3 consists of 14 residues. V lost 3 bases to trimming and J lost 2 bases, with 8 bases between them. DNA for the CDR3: TGTGCCAGCAGTGATGGGGGGCCTGGAAACACCATATATTTT. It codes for CASSDGGPGNTIYF.

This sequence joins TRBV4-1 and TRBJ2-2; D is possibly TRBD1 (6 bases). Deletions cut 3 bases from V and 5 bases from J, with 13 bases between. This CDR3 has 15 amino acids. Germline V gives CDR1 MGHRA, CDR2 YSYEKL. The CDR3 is CASSHQGKGTGELFF. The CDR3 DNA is TGCGCCAGCAGCCATCAGGGGAAGGGGACCGGGGAGCTGTTTTTT.

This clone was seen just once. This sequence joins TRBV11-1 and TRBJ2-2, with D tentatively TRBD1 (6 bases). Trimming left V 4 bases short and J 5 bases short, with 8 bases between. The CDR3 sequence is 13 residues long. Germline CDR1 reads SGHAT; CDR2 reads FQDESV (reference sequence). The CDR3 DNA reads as TGTGCCAGCAGCTCGCAGGGGACCGGGGAGCTGTTTTTT. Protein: CASSSQGTGELFF. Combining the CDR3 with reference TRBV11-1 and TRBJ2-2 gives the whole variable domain EAEVAQSPRYKITEKSQAVAFWCDPISGHATLYWYRQILGQGPELLVQFQDESVVDDSQLPKDRFSAERLKGVDSTLKIQPAELGDSAMYLCASSSQGTGELFFGEGSRLTVL.

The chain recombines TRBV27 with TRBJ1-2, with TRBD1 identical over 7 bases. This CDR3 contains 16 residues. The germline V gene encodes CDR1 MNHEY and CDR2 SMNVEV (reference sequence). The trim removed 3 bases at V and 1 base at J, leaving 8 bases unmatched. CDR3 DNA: TGTGCCAGCAGTTTCTATCGGACAGGTGATAACTATGGCTACACCTTC. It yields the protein CASSFYRTGDNYGYTF.

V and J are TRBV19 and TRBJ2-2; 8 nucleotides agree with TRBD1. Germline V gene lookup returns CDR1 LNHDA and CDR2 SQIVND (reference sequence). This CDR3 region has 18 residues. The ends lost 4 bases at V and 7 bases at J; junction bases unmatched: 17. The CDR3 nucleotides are TGTGCCAGTAGTACCCGGACAGGGCCCTCACCGGGACACGGGGAGCTGTTTTTT. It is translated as CASSTRTGPSPGHGELFF.

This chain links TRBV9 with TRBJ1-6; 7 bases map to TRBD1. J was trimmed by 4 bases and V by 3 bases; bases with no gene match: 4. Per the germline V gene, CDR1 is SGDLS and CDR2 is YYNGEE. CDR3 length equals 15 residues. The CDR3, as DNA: TGTGCCAGCAGCGGACAGGGTGGATATAATTCACCCCTCCACTTT. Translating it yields CASSGQGGYNSPLHF. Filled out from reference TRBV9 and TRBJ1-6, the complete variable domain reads DSGVTQTPKHLITATGQRVTLRCSPRSGDLSVYWYQQSLDQGLQFLIQYYNGEERAKGNILERFSAQQFPDLHSELNLSSLELGDSALYFCASSGQGGYNSPLHFGNGTRLTVT.